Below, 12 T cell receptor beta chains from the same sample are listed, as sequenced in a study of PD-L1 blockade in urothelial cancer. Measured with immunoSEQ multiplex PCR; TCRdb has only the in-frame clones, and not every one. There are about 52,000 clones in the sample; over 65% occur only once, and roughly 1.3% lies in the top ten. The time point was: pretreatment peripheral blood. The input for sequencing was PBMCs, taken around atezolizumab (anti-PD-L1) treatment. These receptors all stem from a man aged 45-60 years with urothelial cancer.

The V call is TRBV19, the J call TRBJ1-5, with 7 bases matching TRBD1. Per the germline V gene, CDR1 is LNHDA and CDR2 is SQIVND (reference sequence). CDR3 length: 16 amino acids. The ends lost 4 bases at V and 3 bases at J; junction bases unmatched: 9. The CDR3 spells CASSTIDRAHNQPQHF. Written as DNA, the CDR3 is TGTGCCAGTAGTACAATCGACAGGGCGCACAATCAGCCCCAGCATTTT.

CDR3 nucleotides: TGTGCCAGCAGCGGCGGGACAGGGGTGACCAAGGGCTACAATGAGCAGTTCTTC. Amino acids: CASSGGTGVTKGYNEQFF. The chain combines TRBV9 with TRBJ2-1; TRBD1 agrees at 10 bases. V shed 3 bases, J shed 3 bases, and the junction held 12 bases outside the gene matches. This CDR3 is 18 amino acids long. The germline V gene encodes CDR1 SGDLS and CDR2 YYNGEE.

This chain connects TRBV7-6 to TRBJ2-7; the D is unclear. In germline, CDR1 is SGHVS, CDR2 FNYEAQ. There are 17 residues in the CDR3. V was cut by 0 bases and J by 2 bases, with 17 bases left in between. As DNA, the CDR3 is TGTGCCAGCAGCTTAGCCAACGACTCTGTTGAGACCTACGAGCAGTACTTC. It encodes CASSLANDSVETYEQYF. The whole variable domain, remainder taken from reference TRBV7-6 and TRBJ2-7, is GAGVSQSPRYKVTKRGQDVALRCDPISGHVSLYWYRQALGQGPEFLTYFNYEAQQDKSGLPNDRFSAERPEGSISTLTIQRTEQRDSAMYRCASSLANDSVETYEQYFGPGTRLTVT.

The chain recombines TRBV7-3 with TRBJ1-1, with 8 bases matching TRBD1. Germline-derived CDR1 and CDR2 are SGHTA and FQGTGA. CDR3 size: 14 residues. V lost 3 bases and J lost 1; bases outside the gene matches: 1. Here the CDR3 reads CASSLGQANTEAFF. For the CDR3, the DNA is TGTGCCAGCAGCTTGGGACAGGCGAACACTGAAGCTTTCTTT.

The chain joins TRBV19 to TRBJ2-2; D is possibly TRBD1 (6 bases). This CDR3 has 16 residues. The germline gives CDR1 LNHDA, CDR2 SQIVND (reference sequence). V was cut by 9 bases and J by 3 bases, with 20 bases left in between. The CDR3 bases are TGTGCCAGCCGTACAGGGTACCGTCGGGACACCGGGGAGCTGTTTTTT. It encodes CASRTGYRRDTGELFF.

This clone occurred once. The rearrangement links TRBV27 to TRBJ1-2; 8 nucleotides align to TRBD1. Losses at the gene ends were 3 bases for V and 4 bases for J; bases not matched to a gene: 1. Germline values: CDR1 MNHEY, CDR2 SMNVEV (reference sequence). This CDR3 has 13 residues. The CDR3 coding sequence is TGTGCCAGCAGTTTGGGACAGGCCTATGGCTACACCTTC. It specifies CASSLGQAYGYTF.

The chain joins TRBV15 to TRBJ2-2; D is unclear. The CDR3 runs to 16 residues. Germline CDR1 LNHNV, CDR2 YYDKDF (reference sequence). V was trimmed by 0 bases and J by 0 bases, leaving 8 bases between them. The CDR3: CATSRELVANTGELFF. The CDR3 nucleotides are TGTGCCACCAGCAGAGAGTTAGTAGCGAACACCGGGGAGCTGTTTTTT.

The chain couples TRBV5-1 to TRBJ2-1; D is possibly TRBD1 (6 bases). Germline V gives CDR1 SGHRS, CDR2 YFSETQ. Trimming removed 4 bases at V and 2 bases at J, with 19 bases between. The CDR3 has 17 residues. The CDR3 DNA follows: TGCGCCAGCAGCGACGACTCCCGAGGGGGAGCCTACAATGAGCAGTTCTTC. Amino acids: CASSDDSRGGAYNEQFF.

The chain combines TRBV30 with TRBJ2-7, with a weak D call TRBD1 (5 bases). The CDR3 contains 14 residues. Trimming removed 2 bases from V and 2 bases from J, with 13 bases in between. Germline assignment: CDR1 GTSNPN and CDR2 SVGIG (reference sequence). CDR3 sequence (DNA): TGTGCCTGGAGTAGAACAGGTCAGACCTACGAGCAGTACTTC. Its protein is CAWSRTGQTYEQYF.

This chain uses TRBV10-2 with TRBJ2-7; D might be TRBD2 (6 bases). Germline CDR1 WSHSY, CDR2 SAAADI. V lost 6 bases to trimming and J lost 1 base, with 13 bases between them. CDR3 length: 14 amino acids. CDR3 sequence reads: CASRLASSSYEQYF. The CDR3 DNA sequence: TGCGCCAGCAGACTAGCATCCTCTTCCTACGAGCAGTACTTC.

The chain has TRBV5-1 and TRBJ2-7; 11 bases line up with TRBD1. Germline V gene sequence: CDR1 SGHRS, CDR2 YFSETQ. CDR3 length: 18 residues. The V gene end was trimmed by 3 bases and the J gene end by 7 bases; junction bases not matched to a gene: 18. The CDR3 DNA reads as TGCGCCAGCAGCTCCTCCGGGACAGGGGGAATAGGGCTGGGGGAGCAGTACTTC. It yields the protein CASSSSGTGGIGLGEQYF.

CDR3 sequence reads: CASSQRLAGASTDTQYF. The CDR3, as DNA: TGTGCCAGCAGCCAAAGACTAGCGGGGGCCAGCACAGATACGCAGTATTTT. V and J are TRBV4-2 and TRBJ2-3, with TRBD2 matching over 12 bases. CDR3 length: 17 residues. With V trimmed by 2 bases and J by 0 bases, 3 bases remained unmatched. Germline CDR1 is LGHNA and CDR2 is YNFKEQ.